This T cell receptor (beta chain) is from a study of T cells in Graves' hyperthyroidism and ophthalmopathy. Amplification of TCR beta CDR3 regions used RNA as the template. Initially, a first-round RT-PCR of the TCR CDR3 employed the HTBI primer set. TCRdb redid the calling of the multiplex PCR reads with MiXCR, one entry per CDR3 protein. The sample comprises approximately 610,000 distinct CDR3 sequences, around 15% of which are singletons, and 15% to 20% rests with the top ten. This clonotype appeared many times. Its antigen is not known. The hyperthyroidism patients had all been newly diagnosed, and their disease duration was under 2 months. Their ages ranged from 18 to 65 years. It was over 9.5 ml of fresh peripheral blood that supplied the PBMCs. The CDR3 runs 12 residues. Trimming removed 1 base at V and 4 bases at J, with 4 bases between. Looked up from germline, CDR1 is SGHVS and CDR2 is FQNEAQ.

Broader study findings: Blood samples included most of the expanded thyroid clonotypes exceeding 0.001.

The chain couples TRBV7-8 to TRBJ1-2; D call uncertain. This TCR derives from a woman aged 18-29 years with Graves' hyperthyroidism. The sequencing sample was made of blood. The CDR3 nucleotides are TGTGCCAGCAGCTTAGACACCTATGGCTACACCTTC. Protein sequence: CASSLDTYGYTF. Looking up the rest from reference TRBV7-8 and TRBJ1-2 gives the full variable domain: GAGVSQSPRYKVAKRGQDVALRCDPISGHVSLFWYQQALGQGPEFLTYFQNEAQLDKSGLPSDRFFAERPEGSVSTLKIQRTQQEDSAVYLCASSLDTYGYTFGSGTRLTVV.